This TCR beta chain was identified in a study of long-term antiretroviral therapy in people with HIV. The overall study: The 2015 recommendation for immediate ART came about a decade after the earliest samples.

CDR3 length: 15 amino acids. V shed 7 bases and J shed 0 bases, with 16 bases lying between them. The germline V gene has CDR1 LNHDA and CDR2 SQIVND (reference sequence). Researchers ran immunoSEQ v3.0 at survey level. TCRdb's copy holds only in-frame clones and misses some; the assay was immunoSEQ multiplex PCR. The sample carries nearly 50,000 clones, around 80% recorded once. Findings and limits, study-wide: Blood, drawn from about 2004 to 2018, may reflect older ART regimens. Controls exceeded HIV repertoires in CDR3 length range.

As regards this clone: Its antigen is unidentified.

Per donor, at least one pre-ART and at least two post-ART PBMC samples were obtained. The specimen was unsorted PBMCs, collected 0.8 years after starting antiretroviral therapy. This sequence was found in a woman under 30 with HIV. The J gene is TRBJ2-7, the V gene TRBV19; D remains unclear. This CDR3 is CASNRVADGSYEQYF. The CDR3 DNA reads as TGTGCCAGTAATCGTGTGGCCGACGGCTCCTACGAGCAGTACTTC.